Listed below are T cell receptor beta chains from one sample, sequenced in a study of early T cells in non-severe SARS-CoV-2 infection. MiXCR, run by TCRdb on the 5' RACE reads, gives a single entry per CDR3 protein. The sample carries approximately 83,000 distinct CDR3 sequences, 13% to 15% recorded once. Sequences were obtained from whole blood. These receptors were taken from an adult who was a healthcare worker with PCR-confirmed SARS-CoV-2 infection or an uninfected control (not recorded which). Both conserved end residues are trimmed from each CDR3.

v_call: TRBV19
j_call: TRBJ1-2
cdr3_aa: ASMGQGNYGYT

v_call: TRBV6-5
j_call: TRBJ1-3
cdr3_aa: ASMPGGTGNTIY

v_call: TRBV15
j_call: TRBJ2-5
cdr3_aa: ATSRTQRETQY

v_call: TRBV6-1
j_call: TRBJ2-7
cdr3_aa: ASSEIWGGTYEQY

v_call: TRBV11-2
j_call: TRBJ2-2
cdr3_aa: ASSLVRFSRTGELF

v_call: TRBV19
j_call: TRBJ1-6
cdr3_aa: ASSIDGSYNSPLH

v_call: TRBV6-4
j_call: TRBJ2-3
cdr3_aa: ASSQTAAYGTDTQY

v_call: TRBV7-9
j_call: TRBJ2-7
cdr3_aa: ASSPRTGAEYEQY

v_call: TRBV28
j_call: TRBJ1-5
cdr3_aa: ASSLEGSVHQPQH

v_call: TRBV4-1
j_call: TRBJ2-1
cdr3_aa: ASSNSGNPLAGGHNEQF

v_call: TRBV6-2/TRBV6-3
j_call: TRBJ2-4
cdr3_aa: ASSYENSAKNIQY

v_call: TRBV6-2/TRBV6-3
j_call: TRBJ2-2
cdr3_aa: ASSYPARQRNTGELF

v_call: TRBV18
j_call: TRBJ2-1
cdr3_aa: ASSLSGSSYNEQF

v_call: TRBV4-2
j_call: TRBJ2-1
cdr3_aa: ASSQADRSRGNEQF

v_call: TRBV10-3
j_call: TRBJ2-3
cdr3_aa: AIMGSTVDTQY

v_call: TRBV7-9
j_call: TRBJ1-1
cdr3_aa: ASSNLDTEAF

v_call: TRBV9
j_call: TRBJ2-7
cdr3_aa: ASSVGDRGVYYEQY

v_call: TRBV10-3
j_call: TRBJ1-2
cdr3_aa: AISDRGGPSLNYGYT